Listed below are T cell receptor beta chains from one sample, sequenced in a study of vaccination and CD4 T cells after COVID-19. TCRdb re-analysed the PCR reads in MiXCR, keeping a single row per CDR3 protein. The sample holds 15,000 to 19,000 distinct CDR3 sequences; around 60% are singletons and the top ten take 12%. These TCRs are of unknown antigen specificity. Input material: CD4+ T cells from blood, cultured in vitro. The receptor source for this set is a human donor who had recovered from COVID-19. Each CDR3 is given with its conserved first and last residue. D genes are given only for firm matches. Not every row has a clone size; where given, it reads once, few, many or a size class.

>once|TRBD1|TRBJ1-5|TRBV12-3/TRBV12-4
TGTGCCAGCAGTTTAAATACAGGGGGCGCGGGCAATCAGCCCCAGCATTTT
CASSLNTGGAGNQPQHF
>.|TRBD1|TRBJ1-5|TRBV18
TGTGCCAGCTCATCGGGGACAGGGGCTAGCAATCAGCCCCAGCATTTT
CASSSGTGASNQPQHF
>few|.|TRBJ1-6|TRBV6-2/TRBV6-3
TGTGCCAGCCTCGGGGTCGGGGGGCGTAAGAATTCACCCCTCCACTTT
CASLGVGGRKNSPLHF